A single sample is the source of the 18 T cell receptor beta chains below, sequenced in a study of shared clonotypes between healthy human individuals. Clones were sequenced by immunoSEQ multiplex PCR, and TCRdb holds only the in-frame ones, with some missing. The table lists about 2.4 million clones, roughly nine tenths of them singletons. Material: naive CD4+ T cells sorted from blood. Subset specified: CD45RA+ positively selected. All receptors derive from a man aged 18 to 29 in good health.

The V call is TRBV7-8, the J call TRBJ1-5, with a possible D match to TRBD1 (5 bases). CDR1 SGHVS and CDR2 FQNEAQ come from the germline V gene. The ends were cut back, 11 bases at V and 2 bases at J, with 22 bases in the middle. CDR3 length: 16 amino acids. The CDR3 reads CARETELYSGNQPQHF. For the CDR3, the DNA is TGTGCCCGAGAGACAGAATTATATAGTGGCAATCAGCCCCAGCATTTT.

This sequence joins TRBV7-9 and TRBJ1-1; perhaps TRBD1 as D (5 bases). The CDR3 totals 15 residues. Germline V gene data show CDR1 as SEHNR and CDR2 as FQNEAQ (reference sequence). V was clipped by 1 base and J by 4 bases, with 13 bases between them. CDR3 nucleotides: TGTGCCAGCAGCTTAGGAGACAGTCTACCCACTGAAGCTTTCTTT. Protein sequence: CASSLGDSLPTEAFF.

This chain uses TRBV11-2 with TRBJ1-2, with TRBD1 matching 9 bases. The germline V gene encodes CDR1 SGHAT and CDR2 FQNNGV. This CDR3 comprises 15 residues. V was clipped by 3 bases and J by 2 bases; unmatched bases: 4. The CDR3 DNA is TGTGCCAGCAGCTTTGGGGACAGGGCGAACTATGGCTACACCTTC. This translates into CASSFGDRANYGYTF. The full variable domain, in which reference TRBV11-2 and TRBJ1-2 provide the parts outside the CDR3, is EAGVAQSPRYKIIEKRQSVAFWCNPISGHATLYWYQQILGQGPKLLIQFQNNGVVDDSQLPKDRFSAERLKGVDSTLKIQPAKLEDSAVYLCASSFGDRANYGYTFGSGTRLTVV.

The V call is TRBV15, the J call TRBJ2-7, with TRBD2 matching 9 bases. There are 16 residues in the CDR3. The germline V gene encodes CDR1 LNHNV and CDR2 YYDKDF (reference sequence). J lost 3 bases, V lost 4 bases, and 10 bases had no gene match. In DNA form, the CDR3 reads TGTGCCACCAGCAAAAAACGGACTAGCGAGAACTACGAGCAGTACTTC. Protein product: CATSKKRTSENYEQYF.

The count of this clone is one. The rearrangement joins TRBV5-1 to TRBJ1-3; no reliable D call. The CDR3 sequence is 16 residues long. Trimming left V 0 bases short and J 4 bases short, with 14 bases between. Germline lookup yields CDR1 SGHRS and CDR2 YFSETQ. DNA of the CDR3: TGCGCCAGCAGCTTGGGTCAGGCAATGCAGGGAAACACCATATATTTT. This sequence encodes CASSLGQAMQGNTIYF.

The gene calls are TRBV14 and TRBJ1-4, with a tentative D call TRBD1 (5 bases). The CDR3 spans 16 residues. Looked up from germline, CDR1 is SGHDN and CDR2 is FVKESK. Trimming took 3 bases from V and 7 from J, leaving 18 bases between them. CDR3 nucleotide sequence: TGTGCCAGCAGCCAGAACAGCGGGGCAATTGGTGAAAAACTGTTTTTT. Encoded protein: CASSQNSGAIGEKLFF.

The rearrangement uses TRBV5-8 and TRBJ2-1, with 11 bases that match TRBD2. Germline assignment: CDR1 SGHTS and CDR2 YDEGEE. CDR3 size: 17 residues. The V gene end was trimmed by 2 bases and the J gene end by 6 bases; junction bases not matched to a gene: 10. The CDR3 DNA follows: TGTGCCAGCAGCTTTCTATCCACTAGCGGGGGCCCCAATGAGCAGTTCTTC. This sequence encodes CASSFLSTSGGPNEQFF. Drawing the rest from reference TRBV5-8 and TRBJ2-1, the complete variable domain is EAGVTQSPTHLIKTRGQQATLRCSPISGHTSVYWYQQALGLGLQFLLWYDEGEERNRGNFPPRFSGRQFPNYSSELNVNALELEDSALYLCASSFLSTSGGPNEQFFGPGTRLTVL.

With respect to this clone: This sample includes further DNA sequences coding for the same CDR3. The CDR3 DNA is TGCGCCAGCTCTCCCGACAGGGGGAACTATGGCTACACCTTC. Amino acid sequence: CASSPDRGNYGYTF. The V and J genes are TRBV5-1 and TRBJ1-2, with 9 bases matching TRBD1. Germline values: CDR1 SGHRS, CDR2 YFSETQ. The CDR3 is 14 residues long. After removal of 7 bases from V and 2 bases from J, the junction contained 6 bases not matched to a gene.

This clone has just one count. The chain combines TRBV11-2 with TRBJ2-6, with a possible D match to TRBD2 (6 bases). Germline CDR1 and CDR2: SGHAT and FQNNGV. Trimming took off 1 base at V and 4 bases at J, with 11 bases between the two ends. This CDR3 region has 16 residues. CDR3 bases: TGTGCCAGCAGCTTAGGCGGGGCACAGGGGGCCAACGTCCTGACTTTC. The encoded protein is CASSLGGAQGANVLTF.

The rearrangement joins TRBV18 to TRBJ2-5; D is perhaps TRBD1 (5 bases). V lost 6 bases to trimming and J lost 1 base, with 15 bases between them. Germline CDR1 is KGHSH and CDR2 is LQKENI. The CDR3 length is 15 residues. CDR3 region: CASSLLVQGQETQYF. The CDR3 DNA follows: TGTGCCAGCTCCCTCCTAGTCCAGGGCCAAGAGACCCAGTACTTC.

This clone was found a few times. CDR3 nucleotides: TGTGCCTGGAGGATTGACAGGGGAACCCCCTACGAGCAGTACTTC. Encoded protein: CAWRIDRGTPYEQYF. This sequence joins TRBV30 and TRBJ2-7, with 8 bases that match TRBD1. The CDR3 sequence is 15 residues long. V gave up 3 bases and J gave up 2 bases; unmatched junction bases: 9. The germline CDR1 and CDR2 sequences are GTSNPN and SVGIG (reference sequence). Full variable domain (remainder filled in from reference TRBV30 and TRBJ2-7): SQTIHQWPATLVQPVGSPLSLECTVEGTSNPNLYWYRQAAGRGLQLLFYSVGIGQISSEVPQNLSASRPQDRQFILSSKKLLLSDSGFYLCAWRIDRGTPYEQYFGPGTRLTVT.

This clone was recorded only once. A read error may account for a junction end that differs from germline. The rearrangement joins TRBV11-2 to TRBJ1-2; tentatively, D is TRBD1 (5 bases). Germline CDR1 reads SGHAT; CDR2 reads FQNNGV. The CDR3 length is 12 residues. This CDR3 reads CASSVDSYGYTF. In DNA form, the CDR3 reads TGTGCCAGCAGCGTAGACAGCTATGGCTACACCTTC.

The chain has TRBV11-3 and TRBJ1-1, with D unresolved. Trimming pared 0 bases from V and 1 base from J, leaving 6 bases between. This CDR3 comprises 14 residues. CDR1 and CDR2 (germline): SGHNT, YENEEA. CDR3 DNA sequence: TGTGCCAGCAGCTTAGACTCAGAGAACACTGAAGCTTTCTTT. This translates into CASSLDSENTEAFF.

This clone appeared a single time. The V gene is TRBV18, the J gene TRBJ1-1; 8 bases map to TRBD1. Germline CDR1 and CDR2: KGHSH and LQKENI. The CDR3 covers 14 residues. The trim removed 5 bases at V and 3 bases at J, leaving 5 bases unmatched. CDR3 sequence reads: CASSAGGPDTEAFF. The CDR3 DNA follows: TGTGCCAGCTCAGCAGGGGGCCCTGACACTGAAGCTTTCTTT. The full variable domain, in which reference TRBV18 and TRBJ1-1 provide the parts outside the CDR3, is NAGVMQNPRHLVRRRGQEARLRCSPMKGHSHVYWYRQLPEEGLKFMVYLQKENIIDESGMPKERFSAEFPKEGPSILRIQQVVRGDSAAYFCASSAGGPDTEAFFGQGTRLTVV.

As DNA, the CDR3 is TGTGCCAGCTCACCAATGGGACTAGCGGGAGGCTACGAGCAGTACTTC. It codes for CASSPMGLAGGYEQYF. The V call is TRBV18, the J call TRBJ2-7, with TRBD2 identical over 15 bases. The J segment lost 3 bases and the V segment lost 2 bases, leaving 2 bases of the junction unmatched. Germline CDR1 is KGHSH and CDR2 is LQKENI. This CDR3 has 16 residues. Drawing the rest from reference TRBV18 and TRBJ2-7, the complete variable domain is NAGVMQNPRHLVRRRGQEARLRCSPMKGHSHVYWYRQLPEEGLKFMVYLQKENIIDESGMPKERFSAEFPKEGPSILRIQQVVRGDSAAYFCASSPMGLAGGYEQYFGPGTRLTVT.

This sequence joins TRBV5-1 and TRBJ2-7; maybe TRBD1 (6 bases). V gave up 3 bases and J gave up 4 bases, with 14 bases separating them. CDR1 SGHRS and CDR2 YFSETQ come from the germline V gene. CDR3 length equals 14 residues. Here the CDR3 DNA reads TGCGCCAGCAGCTCCGCCGGGACATCTTACGAGCAGTACTTC. Translating it yields CASSSAGTSYEQYF.

The chain joins TRBV21-1 to TRBJ1-5. TRBV21-1 is described as a pseudogene. This CDR3 has 16 amino acids. For the CDR3, the DNA is TGTGCCAGCAGCAGAGCAAAGCGATCTGGGGTCTCGGCCCAGCATTTT. Translating it yields CASSRAKRSGVSAQHF.

This chain links TRBV15 with TRBJ2-5, with D possibly matching TRBD2 (5 bases). This CDR3 has 15 amino acids. Trimming removed 0 bases from V and 5 bases from J, with 13 bases in between. Germline CDR1 is LNHNV and CDR2 is YYDKDF (reference sequence). The DNA for the CDR3 is TGTGCCACCAGCAGAGATCCCGGGGTGGGGGAGACCCAGTACTTC. Translating it yields CATSRDPGVGETQYF.